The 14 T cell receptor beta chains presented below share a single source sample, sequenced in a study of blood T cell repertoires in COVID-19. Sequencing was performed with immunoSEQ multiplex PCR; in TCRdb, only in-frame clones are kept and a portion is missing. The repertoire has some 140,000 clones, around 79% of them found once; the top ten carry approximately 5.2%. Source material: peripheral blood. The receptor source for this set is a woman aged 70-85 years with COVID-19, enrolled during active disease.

The CDR3 spells CASKPSPLLQETQYF. The CDR3 coding sequence is TGTGCCAGTAAACCTTCGCCTCTCCTACAAGAGACCCAGTACTTC. The chain is built from TRBV19 and TRBJ2-5, with D uncertain. This CDR3 contains 15 residues. The V end lost 7 bases, the J end lost 2 bases, and 17 bases lay between the germline ends. The germline gives CDR1 LNHDA, CDR2 SQIVND (reference sequence).

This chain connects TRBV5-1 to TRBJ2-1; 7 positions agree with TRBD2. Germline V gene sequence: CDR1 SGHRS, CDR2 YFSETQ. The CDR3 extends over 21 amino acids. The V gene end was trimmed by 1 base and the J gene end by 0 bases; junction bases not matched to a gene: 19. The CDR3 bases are TGCGCCAGCAGCTTGTTGGCTAGCGGACGCCCTGCCTCTAGCTCCTACAATGAGCAGTTCTTC. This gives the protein CASSLLASGRPASSSYNEQFF.

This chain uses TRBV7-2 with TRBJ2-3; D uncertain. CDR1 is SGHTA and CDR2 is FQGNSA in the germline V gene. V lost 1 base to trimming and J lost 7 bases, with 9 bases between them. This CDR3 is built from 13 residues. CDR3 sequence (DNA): TGTGCCAGCAGCTTAGAGCTAGTACATACGCAGTATTTT. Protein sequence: CASSLELVHTQYF.

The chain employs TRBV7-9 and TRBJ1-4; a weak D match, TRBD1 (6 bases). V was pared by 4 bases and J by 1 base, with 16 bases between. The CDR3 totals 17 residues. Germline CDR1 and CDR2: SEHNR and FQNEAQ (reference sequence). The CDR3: CASSSPGGGETNEKLFF. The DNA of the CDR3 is TGTGCCAGCAGCTCGCCGGGGGGCGGGGAAACTAATGAAAAACTGTTTTTT.

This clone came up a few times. The CDR3 DNA reads TGTGCCAGCAGCCAAGCCCCGTCCCTCACTAGCGGGGGGCAAGAGACCCAGTACTTC. Encoded protein: CASSQAPSLTSGGQETQYF. The chain recombines TRBV4-2 with TRBJ2-5; 12 nucleotides match TRBD2. CDR1 LGHNA and CDR2 YNFKEQ come from the germline V gene. The junction had 11 bases not matched to a gene; V was cut back by 1 base and J by 2 bases. This CDR3 is 19 amino acids long.

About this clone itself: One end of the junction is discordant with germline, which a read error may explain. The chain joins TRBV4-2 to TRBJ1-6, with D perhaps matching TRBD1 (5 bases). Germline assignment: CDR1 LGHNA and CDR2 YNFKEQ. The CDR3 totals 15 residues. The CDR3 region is CASSQGAGVNSPLHF. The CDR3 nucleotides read TGTGCCAGCAGTCAAGGGGCAGGCGTTAATTCACCCCTCCACTTT.

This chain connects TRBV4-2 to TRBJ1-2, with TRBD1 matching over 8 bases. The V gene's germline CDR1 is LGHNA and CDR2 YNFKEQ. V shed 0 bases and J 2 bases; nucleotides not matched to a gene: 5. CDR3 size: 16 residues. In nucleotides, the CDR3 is TGTGCCAGCAGCCAAGATTTTAGGACAGGGAACTATGGCTACACCTTC. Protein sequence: CASSQDFRTGNYGYTF.

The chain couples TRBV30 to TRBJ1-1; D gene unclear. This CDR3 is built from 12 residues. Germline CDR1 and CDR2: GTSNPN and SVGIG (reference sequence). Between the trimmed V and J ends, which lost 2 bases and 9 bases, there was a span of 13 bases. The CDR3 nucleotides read TGTGCCTGGAGTCCCGACACCCTCCAAGCTTTCTTT. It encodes CAWSPDTLQAFF.

Here the CDR3 reads CASSMEGRGTEAFF. The CDR3, as DNA: TGTGCCAGTAGTATGGAGGGGCGGGGGACTGAAGCTTTCTTT. This rearrangement joins TRBV19 to TRBJ1-1; TRBD1 might be the D (5 bases). Trimming took 3 bases from V and 5 from J, leaving 13 bases between them. Germline V gene lookup returns CDR1 LNHDA and CDR2 SQIVND (reference sequence). The CDR3 length is 14 residues.

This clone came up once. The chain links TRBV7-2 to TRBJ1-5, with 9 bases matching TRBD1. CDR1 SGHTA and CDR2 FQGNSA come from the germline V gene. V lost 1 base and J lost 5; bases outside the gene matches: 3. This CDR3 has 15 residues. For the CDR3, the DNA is TGTGCCAGCAGCTTAGACAGGGGGCAGGATCAGCCCCAGCATTTT. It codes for CASSLDRGQDQPQHF.

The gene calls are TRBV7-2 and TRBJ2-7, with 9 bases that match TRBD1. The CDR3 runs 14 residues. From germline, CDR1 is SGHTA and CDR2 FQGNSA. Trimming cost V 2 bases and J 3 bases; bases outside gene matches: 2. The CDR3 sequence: CASSLPGQGYEQYF. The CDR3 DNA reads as TGTGCCAGCAGCTTACCGGGACAGGGCTACGAGCAGTACTTC.

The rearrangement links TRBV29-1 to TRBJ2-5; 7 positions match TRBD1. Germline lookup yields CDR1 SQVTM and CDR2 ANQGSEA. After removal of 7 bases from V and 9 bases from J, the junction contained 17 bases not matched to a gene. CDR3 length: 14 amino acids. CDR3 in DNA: TGCAGCGCTTCAACCGGGACAGTCGCTGAGCCCCAGTACTTC. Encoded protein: CSASTGTVAEPQYF. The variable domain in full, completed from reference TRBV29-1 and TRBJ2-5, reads SAVISQKPSRDICQRGTSLTIQCQVDSQVTMMFWYRQQPGQSLTLIATANQGSEATYESGFVIDKFPISRPNLTFSTLTVSNMSPEDSSIYLCSASTGTVAEPQYFGPGTRLLVL.

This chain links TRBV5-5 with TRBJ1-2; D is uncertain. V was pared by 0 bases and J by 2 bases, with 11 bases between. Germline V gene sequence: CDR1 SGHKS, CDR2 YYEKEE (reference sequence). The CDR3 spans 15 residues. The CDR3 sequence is CASSLDRALNYGYTF. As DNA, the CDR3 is TGTGCCAGCAGCTTGGATCGCGCCCTCAACTATGGCTACACCTTC. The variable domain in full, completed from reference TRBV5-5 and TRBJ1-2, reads DAGVTQSPTHLIKTRGQQVTLRCSPISGHKSVSWYQQVLGQGPQFIFQYYEKEERGRGNFPDRFSARQFPNYSSELNVNALLLGDSALYLCASSLDRALNYGYTFGSGTRLTVV.

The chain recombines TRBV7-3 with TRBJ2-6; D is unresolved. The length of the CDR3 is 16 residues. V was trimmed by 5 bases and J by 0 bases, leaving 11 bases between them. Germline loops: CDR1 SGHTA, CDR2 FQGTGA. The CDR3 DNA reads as TGTGCCAGCAGCCGTGAGCCTCTCTCTGGGGCCAACGTCCTGACTTTC. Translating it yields CASSREPLSGANVLTF. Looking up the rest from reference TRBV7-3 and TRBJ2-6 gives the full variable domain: GAGVSQTPSNKVTEKGKYVELRCDPISGHTALYWYRQSLGQGPEFLIYFQGTGAADDSGLPNDRFFAVRPEGSVSTLKIQRTERGDSAVYLCASSREPLSGANVLTFGAGSRLTVL.